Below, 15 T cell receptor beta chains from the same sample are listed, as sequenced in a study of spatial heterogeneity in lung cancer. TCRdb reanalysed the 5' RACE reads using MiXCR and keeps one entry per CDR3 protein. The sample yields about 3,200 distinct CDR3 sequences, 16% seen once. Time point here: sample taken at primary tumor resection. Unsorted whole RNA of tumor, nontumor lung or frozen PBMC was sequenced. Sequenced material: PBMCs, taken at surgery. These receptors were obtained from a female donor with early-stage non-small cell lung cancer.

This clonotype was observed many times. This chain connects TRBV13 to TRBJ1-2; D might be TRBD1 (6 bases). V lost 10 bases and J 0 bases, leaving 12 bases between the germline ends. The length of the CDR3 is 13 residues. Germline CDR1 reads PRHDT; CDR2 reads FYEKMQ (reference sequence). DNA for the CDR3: TGTGCCAACTCAGGGGAAGCTAACTATGGCTACACCTTC. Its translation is CANSGEANYGYTF.

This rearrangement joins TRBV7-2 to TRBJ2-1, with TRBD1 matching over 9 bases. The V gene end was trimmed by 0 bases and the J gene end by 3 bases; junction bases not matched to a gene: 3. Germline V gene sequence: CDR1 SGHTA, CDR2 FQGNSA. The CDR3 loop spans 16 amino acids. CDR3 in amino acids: CASSLAPGQGYNEQFF. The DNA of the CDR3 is TGTGCCAGCAGCTTAGCACCGGGACAGGGCTACAATGAGCAGTTCTTC.

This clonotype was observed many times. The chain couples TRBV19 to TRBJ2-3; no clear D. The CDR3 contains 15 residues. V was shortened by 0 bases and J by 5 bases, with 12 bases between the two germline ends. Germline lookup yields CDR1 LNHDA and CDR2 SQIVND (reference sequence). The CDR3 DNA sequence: TGTGCCAGTAGTATAGATCCCGGCGTCGGAGATACGCAGTATTTT. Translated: CASSIDPGVGDTQYF.

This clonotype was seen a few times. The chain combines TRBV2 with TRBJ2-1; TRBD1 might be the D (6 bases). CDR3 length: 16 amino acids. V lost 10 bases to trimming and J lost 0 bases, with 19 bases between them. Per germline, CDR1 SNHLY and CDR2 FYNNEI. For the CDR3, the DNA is TGTGCCACCCAAAACCTCGGGACAATCTCCTACAATGAGCAGTTCTTC. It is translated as CATQNLGTISYNEQFF.

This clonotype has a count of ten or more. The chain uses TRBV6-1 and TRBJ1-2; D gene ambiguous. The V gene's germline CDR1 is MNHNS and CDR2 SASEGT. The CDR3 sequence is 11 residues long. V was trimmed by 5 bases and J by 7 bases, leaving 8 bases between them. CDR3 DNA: TGTGCCAGCAGTTTGGCCTCTGGCTACACCTTC. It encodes CASSLASGYTF.

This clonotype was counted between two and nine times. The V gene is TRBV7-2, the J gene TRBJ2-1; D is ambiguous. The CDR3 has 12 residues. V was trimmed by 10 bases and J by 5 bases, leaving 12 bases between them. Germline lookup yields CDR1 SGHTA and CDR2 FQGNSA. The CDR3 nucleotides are TGTGCCACTTCGGACGGACACAATGAGCAGTTCTTC. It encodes CATSDGHNEQFF.

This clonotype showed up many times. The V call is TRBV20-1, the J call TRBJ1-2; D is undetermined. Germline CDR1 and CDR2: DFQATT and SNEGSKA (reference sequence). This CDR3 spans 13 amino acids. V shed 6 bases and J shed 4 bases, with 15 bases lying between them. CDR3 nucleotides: TGCAGTGCCCGGAAGGACCGGGGCTATGGCTACACCTTC. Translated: CSARKDRGYGYTF.

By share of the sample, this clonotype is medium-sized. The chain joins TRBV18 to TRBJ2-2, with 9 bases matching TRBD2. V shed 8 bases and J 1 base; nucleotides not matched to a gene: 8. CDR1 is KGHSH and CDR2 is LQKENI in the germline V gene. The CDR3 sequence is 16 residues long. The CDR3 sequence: CASQAPTSGNTGELFF. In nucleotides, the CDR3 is TGTGCCAGCCAAGCCCCGACTAGCGGGAACACCGGGGAGCTGTTTTTT.

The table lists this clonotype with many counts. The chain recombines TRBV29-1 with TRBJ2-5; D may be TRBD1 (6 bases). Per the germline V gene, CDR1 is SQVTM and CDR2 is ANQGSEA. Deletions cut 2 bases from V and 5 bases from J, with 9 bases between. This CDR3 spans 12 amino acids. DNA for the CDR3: TGCAGCGTTGAACCAGGGGTGGAGACCCAGTACTTC. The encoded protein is CSVEPGVETQYF.

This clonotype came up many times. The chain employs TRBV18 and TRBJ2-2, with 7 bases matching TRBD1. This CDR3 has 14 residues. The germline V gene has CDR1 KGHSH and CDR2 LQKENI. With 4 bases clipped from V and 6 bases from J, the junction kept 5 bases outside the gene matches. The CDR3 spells CASSRSTGAGELFF. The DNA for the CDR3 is TGTGCCAGCTCACGAAGTACAGGGGCCGGGGAGCTGTTTTTT.

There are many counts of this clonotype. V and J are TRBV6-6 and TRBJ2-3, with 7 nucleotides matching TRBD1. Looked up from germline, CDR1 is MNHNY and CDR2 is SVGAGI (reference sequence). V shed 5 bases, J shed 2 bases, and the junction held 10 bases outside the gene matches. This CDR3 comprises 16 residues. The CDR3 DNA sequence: TGTGCCAGCAGTAGAATCGACAGGGCAGTCACAGATACGCAGTATTTT. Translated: CASSRIDRAVTDTQYF.

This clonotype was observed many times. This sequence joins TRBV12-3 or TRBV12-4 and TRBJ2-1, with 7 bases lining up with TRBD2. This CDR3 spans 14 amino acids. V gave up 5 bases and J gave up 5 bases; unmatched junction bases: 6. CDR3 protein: CASSPGLSNNEQFF. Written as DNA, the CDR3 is TGTGCCAGCAGTCCGGGACTATCCAACAATGAGCAGTTCTTC.

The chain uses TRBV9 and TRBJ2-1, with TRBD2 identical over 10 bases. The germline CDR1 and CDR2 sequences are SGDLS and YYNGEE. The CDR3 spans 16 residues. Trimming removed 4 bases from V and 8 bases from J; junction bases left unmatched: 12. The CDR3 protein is CASSFDGSGRPDEQFF. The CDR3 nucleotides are TGTGCCAGCAGCTTCGATGGTAGCGGGAGGCCCGATGAGCAGTTCTTC. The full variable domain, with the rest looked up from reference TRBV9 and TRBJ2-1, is DSGVTQTPKHLITATGQRVTLRCSPRSGDLSVYWYQQSLDQGLQFLIQYYNGEERAKGNILERFSAQQFPDLHSELNLSSLELGDSALYFCASSFDGSGRPDEQFFGPGTRLTVL.

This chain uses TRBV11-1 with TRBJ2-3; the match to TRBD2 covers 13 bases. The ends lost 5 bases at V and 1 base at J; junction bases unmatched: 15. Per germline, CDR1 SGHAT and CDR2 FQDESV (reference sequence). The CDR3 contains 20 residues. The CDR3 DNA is TGTGCCAGCAGCGGGACTAGCGGGGCCACCATGCTTCTGGGCACAGATACGCAGTATTTT. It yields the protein CASSGTSGATMLLGTDTQYF.

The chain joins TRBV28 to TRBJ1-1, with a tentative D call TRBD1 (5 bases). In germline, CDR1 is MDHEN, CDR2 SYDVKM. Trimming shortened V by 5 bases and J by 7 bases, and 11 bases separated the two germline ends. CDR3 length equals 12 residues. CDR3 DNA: TGTGCCAGCAGTCCCACAGGAGTTGAAGCTTTCTTT. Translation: CASSPTGVEAFF.